The 27 T cell receptor beta chains given below trace back to one sample, sequenced in a study of T cell changes during pregnancy in multiple sclerosis. The data were produced by immunoSEQ multiplex PCR, yet TCRdb's version contains in-frame clones alone and is incomplete. This table has some 71,000 clones, 75% to 95% appearing once. The sequencing used CD4+ T cells from peripheral blood mononuclear cells, collected in the third trimester of pregnancy. These receptors originate from a female donor in good health, enrolled as a control in a pregnancy study.

This chain uses TRBV19 with TRBJ1-2; a possible D gene is TRBD1 (6 bases). Deletions cut 4 bases from V and 0 bases from J, with 12 bases between. The CDR3 has 15 amino acids. Per germline, CDR1 LNHDA and CDR2 SQIVND (reference sequence). The CDR3 nucleotides are TGTGCCAGTAGTACCATACAGGGAGCTAACTATGGCTACACCTTC. This encodes CASSTIQGANYGYTF.

This chain links TRBV5-1 with TRBJ2-7, with TRBD1 identical over 9 bases. The ends lost 0 bases at V and 4 bases at J; junction bases unmatched: 5. In germline, CDR1 is SGHRS, CDR2 YFSETQ. The CDR3 contains 15 residues. This chain's CDR3 is CASSLETGGTYEQYF. The CDR3 DNA sequence: TGCGCCAGCAGCTTGGAAACAGGGGGCACATACGAGCAGTACTTC.

This clone was detected a few times. V usage is TRBV18 and J usage is TRBJ1-2, with 8 bases aligning to TRBD1. Losses at the gene ends were 4 bases for V and 4 bases for J; bases not matched to a gene: 5. CDR1 KGHSH and CDR2 LQKENI come from the germline V gene. This CDR3 is 14 amino acids long. In DNA form, the CDR3 reads TGTGCCAGCTCACTGGACAGGGCCCGCTATGGCTACACCTTC. This gives the protein CASSLDRARYGYTF.

The chain couples TRBV6-5 to TRBJ2-3; D unclear. This CDR3 has 13 amino acids. Looked up from germline, CDR1 is MNHEY and CDR2 is SVGAGI. V was shortened by 2 bases and J by 4 bases, with 7 bases between the two germline ends. This CDR3 reads CASSYGPADTQYF. The CDR3, as DNA: TGTGCCAGCAGTTACGGCCCAGCAGATACGCAGTATTTT.

The chain links TRBV7-9 to TRBJ1-6; a weak D match, TRBD1 (6 bases). The CDR3 length is 16 residues. Germline V CDR1 and CDR2: SEHNR, FQNEAQ (reference sequence). The V end lost 1 base, the J end lost 9 bases, and 16 bases lay between the germline ends. DNA of the CDR3: TGTGCCAGCAGCTTAGGGGGGGGGCGATCAAGTTCACCCCTCCACTTT. This gives the protein CASSLGGGRSSSPLHF.

The V gene is TRBV5-6, the J gene TRBJ2-7; possible D gene TRBD1, 7 bases. The ends were cut back, 1 base at V and 6 bases at J, with 14 bases in the middle. Germline loops: CDR1 SGHDT, CDR2 YYEEEE. There are 14 residues in the CDR3. The CDR3 loop is CASSLPGGIGEQYF. CDR3 bases: TGTGCCAGCAGCTTGCCAGGGGGGATAGGCGAGCAGTACTTC.

V gene TRBV2 combines with J gene TRBJ2-5, with 7 bases matching TRBD1. The length of the CDR3 is 17 residues. CDR1 is SNHLY and CDR2 is FYNNEI in the germline V gene. J gave up 2 bases and V 7 bases, and 16 bases lay outside the gene matches. CDR3 protein: CASTGQVILMGQETQYF. CDR3 coding DNA: TGTGCCAGCACCGGACAGGTTATTTTAATGGGGCAAGAGACCCAGTACTTC. The full variable domain, completed using reference TRBV2 and TRBJ2-5, is EPEVTQTPSHQVTQMGQEVILRCVPISNHLYFYWYRQILGQKVEFLVSFYNNEISEKSEIFDDQFSVERPDGSNFTLKIRSTKLEDSAMYFCASTGQVILMGQETQYFGPGTRLLVL.

In DNA form, the CDR3 reads TGTGCCAGCAGCCGGACTAGCGGGGGCACAGATACGCAGTATTTT. Protein: CASSRTSGGTDTQYF. The J gene is TRBJ2-3, the V gene TRBV7-3; 12 bases match TRBD2. J gave up 1 base and V 5 bases, and 1 base lay outside the gene matches. This CDR3 is 15 amino acids long. Germline loops: CDR1 SGHTA, CDR2 FQGTGA.

The chain uses TRBV19 and TRBJ1-2; 9 positions agree with TRBD1. Germline trimming cut 3 bases from V and 4 bases from J; bases unmatched to any gene: 6. Germline lookup yields CDR1 LNHDA and CDR2 SQIVND (reference sequence). The length of the CDR3 is 15 residues. The CDR3 is CASSITGGDGYGYTF. CDR3 DNA: TGTGCCAGTAGTATCACAGGGGGCGATGGCTATGGCTACACCTTC.

V is TRBV6-9 and J is TRBJ1-5, with 8 bases lining up with TRBD1. V was clipped by 6 bases and J by 0 bases; unmatched bases: 13. The CDR3 sequence is 18 residues long. CDR1 is MNHGY and CDR2 is SVAAGI in the germline V gene. CDR3 sequence (DNA): TGTGCCAGCAGCTCCAGCCGGACAGGGCCGTATAGCAATCAGCCCCAGCATTTT. As protein: CASSSSRTGPYSNQPQHF.

The J gene is TRBJ1-4, the V gene TRBV27, with D maybe TRBD1 (6 bases). The CDR3 consists of 14 residues. Germline CDR1 reads MNHEY; CDR2 reads SMNVEV (reference sequence). The germline V and J ends were trimmed by 1 base and 3 bases, with 6 bases remaining between them. CDR3 nucleotides: TGTGCCAGCAGTTTATACAGGGCTAATGAAAAACTGTTTTTT. Translation gives CASSLYRANEKLFF.

This chain uses TRBV6-6 with TRBJ1-4; D is possibly TRBD1 (5 bases). The CDR3 is 13 amino acids. V was cut by 2 bases and J by 6 bases, with 7 bases left in between. Germline CDR1 is MNHNY and CDR2 is SVGAGI (reference sequence). The CDR3 DNA is TGTGCCAGCAGTTACAGGGGTTATGAAAAACTGTTTTTT. It translates to CASSYRGYEKLFF.

This sequence joins TRBV7-9 and TRBJ1-5; TRBD1 might be the D (5 bases). This CDR3 is built from 14 residues. Trimming left V 7 bases short and J 4 bases short, with 14 bases between. Germline V gene lookup returns CDR1 SEHNR and CDR2 FQNEAQ (reference sequence). CDR3 loop: CASINRGGNQPQHF. In nucleotides, the CDR3 is TGTGCCAGCATCAATAGGGGTGGGAATCAGCCCCAGCATTTT.

The chain joins TRBV5-1 to TRBJ1-1; 7 bases agree with TRBD1. V trimming: 0 bases; J trimming: 8 bases; junction bases outside the gene matches: 4. The V gene's germline CDR1 is SGHRS and CDR2 YFSETQ. CDR3 size: 13 residues. CDR3 coding DNA: TGCGCCAGCAGCTTGGAGGGGACAGTCGAAGCTTTCTTT. This translates into CASSLEGTVEAFF.

The CDR3 region has the DNA TGTGCCAGCAATGACAGAGAGGTCGGGGGCTACACCTTC. It is translated as CASNDREVGGYTF. The rearrangement joins TRBV2 to TRBJ1-2; D might be TRBD1 (5 bases). The CDR3 length is 13 residues. With 7 bases removed from V and 8 bases from J, the gap between germline ends came to 17 bases. Germline V gene lookup returns CDR1 SNHLY and CDR2 FYNNEI.

The chain is built from TRBV11-3 and TRBJ2-7, with no clear D. With 0 bases removed from V and 4 bases from J, the gap between germline ends came to 7 bases. Germline CDR1 is SGHNT and CDR2 is YENEEA. This CDR3 spans 13 amino acids. CDR3 sequence: CASSLDSLYEQYF. Written as DNA, the CDR3 is TGTGCCAGCAGCTTAGATTCCCTATACGAGCAGTACTTC.

This chain uses TRBV5-1 with TRBJ2-1; 12 bases are shared with TRBD1. Germline V gene lookup returns CDR1 SGHRS and CDR2 YFSETQ. The CDR3 totals 15 residues. Losses at the gene ends were 4 bases for V and 7 bases for J; bases not matched to a gene: 6. The CDR3 spells CASSPRDRGQNEQFF. DNA of the CDR3: TGCGCCAGCAGCCCCCGGGACAGGGGGCAAAATGAGCAGTTCTTC.

The chain has TRBV4-2 and TRBJ1-2; 7 nucleotides line up with TRBD1. V lost 1 base and J lost 3; bases outside the gene matches: 11. From germline, CDR1 is LGHNA and CDR2 YNFKEQ. CDR3 length: 17 amino acids. For the CDR3, the DNA is TGTGCCAGCAGCCAAGTGAAGGCGACAGGGTGGGACTATGGCTACACCTTC. This translates into CASSQVKATGWDYGYTF.

This clone was recorded only once. The chain combines TRBV5-5 with TRBJ1-5; 8 bases are a match to TRBD1. Trimming cost V 3 bases and J 3 bases; bases outside gene matches: 5. The CDR3 is 15 amino acids. CDR1 and CDR2 from the germline V gene are SGHKS and YYEKEE (reference sequence). The CDR3 DNA reads TGTGCCAGCAGCTCGCGGACAGGGTTCAATCAGCCCCAGCATTTT. Protein sequence: CASSSRTGFNQPQHF. The variable domain in full, completed from reference TRBV5-5 and TRBJ1-5, reads DAGVTQSPTHLIKTRGQQVTLRCSPISGHKSVSWYQQVLGQGPQFIFQYYEKEERGRGNFPDRFSARQFPNYSSELNVNALLLGDSALYLCASSSRTGFNQPQHFGDGTRLSIL.

The chain has TRBV6-8 and TRBJ1-1; D may be TRBD1 (5 bases). From germline, CDR1 is MNHGY and CDR2 SAAAGT. This CDR3 has 14 residues. Between the trimmed V and J ends, which lost 7 bases and 1 base, there was a span of 13 bases. The DNA of the CDR3 is TGTGCCAGCATTTGGCAGGGAGGGAACACTGAAGCTTTCTTT. Encoded protein: CASIWQGGNTEAFF.

This clone has only one observation. The chain combines TRBV6-6 with TRBJ2-7, with 10 bases that match TRBD1. The V gene's germline CDR1 is MNHNY and CDR2 SVGAGI (reference sequence). This CDR3 region has 15 residues. V gave up 0 bases and J gave up 5 bases; unmatched junction bases: 4. CDR3 coding DNA: TGTGCCAGCAGTTACTCGGGACAGGGGTTCGACGAGCAGTACTTC. It codes for CASSYSGQGFDEQYF.

V and J are TRBV6-1 and TRBJ2-3; D might be TRBD2 (5 bases). Germline CDR1 reads MNHNS; CDR2 reads SASEGT. With 4 bases removed from V and 1 base from J, the gap between germline ends came to 12 bases. This CDR3 contains 15 residues. The CDR3 is CASSALDFRTDTQYF. The DNA for the CDR3 is TGTGCCAGCAGTGCGTTGGACTTTCGCACAGATACGCAGTATTTT.

This clone was counted only a few times. This chain joins TRBV7-3 and TRBJ2-2, with 10 bases that match TRBD1. The V and J ends lost 5 bases and 5 bases, in that order; junction bases with no gene match: 5. This CDR3 is 15 amino acids long. Germline V gene lookup returns CDR1 SGHTA and CDR2 FQGTGA. The CDR3 DNA follows: TGTGCCAGCAGCGTGGGACAGGGGAAAACCGGGGAGCTGTTTTTT. This gives the protein CASSVGQGKTGELFF.

This chain uses TRBV13 with TRBJ1-6; D is ambiguous. Per the germline V gene, CDR1 is PRHDT and CDR2 is FYEKMQ (reference sequence). With 9 bases removed from V and 9 bases from J, the gap between germline ends came to 12 bases. This CDR3 is 12 amino acids long. This CDR3 is CASRGYLSPLHF. CDR3 in DNA: TGTGCCAGTCGGGGTTATCTTTCACCCCTCCACTTT. Complete variable domain (other parts from reference TRBV13 and TRBJ1-6): AAGVIQSPRHLIKEKRETATLKCYPIPRHDTVYWYQQGPGQDPQFLISFYEKMQSDKGSIPDRFSAQQFSDYHSELNMSSLELGDSALYFCASRGYLSPLHFGNGTRLTVT.

V gene TRBV11-2 combines with J gene TRBJ1-5; possible D gene TRBD1, 6 bases. The germline CDR1 and CDR2 sequences are SGHAT and FQNNGV. The V end lost 2 bases, the J end lost 3 bases, and 11 bases lay between the germline ends. The CDR3 spans 15 residues. In nucleotides, the CDR3 is TGTGCCAGCAGCTTATGGGGGGGCCTCAATCAGCCCCAGCATTTT. Protein: CASSLWGGLNQPQHF.

CDR3 protein: CASRGLGAAGSPLHF. The CDR3 nucleotides are TGTGCCAGCAGGGGATTGGGGGCCGCCGGATCACCCCTCCACTTT. The chain couples TRBV2 to TRBJ1-6; TRBD1 might be the D (6 bases). The CDR3 extends over 15 amino acids. Trimming pared 6 bases from V and 10 bases from J, leaving 19 bases between. Looked up from germline, CDR1 is SNHLY and CDR2 is FYNNEI.

The genes are TRBV4-1 and TRBJ2-7; maybe TRBD1 (6 bases). The CDR3 spans 14 residues. CDR1 is MGHRA, CDR2 YSYEKL, per germline. The germline V and J ends were trimmed by 0 bases and 3 bases, with 9 bases remaining between them. CDR3 in amino acids: CASSQEGRGYEQYF. For the CDR3, the DNA is TGCGCCAGCAGCCAAGAGGGCAGGGGCTACGAGCAGTACTTC.